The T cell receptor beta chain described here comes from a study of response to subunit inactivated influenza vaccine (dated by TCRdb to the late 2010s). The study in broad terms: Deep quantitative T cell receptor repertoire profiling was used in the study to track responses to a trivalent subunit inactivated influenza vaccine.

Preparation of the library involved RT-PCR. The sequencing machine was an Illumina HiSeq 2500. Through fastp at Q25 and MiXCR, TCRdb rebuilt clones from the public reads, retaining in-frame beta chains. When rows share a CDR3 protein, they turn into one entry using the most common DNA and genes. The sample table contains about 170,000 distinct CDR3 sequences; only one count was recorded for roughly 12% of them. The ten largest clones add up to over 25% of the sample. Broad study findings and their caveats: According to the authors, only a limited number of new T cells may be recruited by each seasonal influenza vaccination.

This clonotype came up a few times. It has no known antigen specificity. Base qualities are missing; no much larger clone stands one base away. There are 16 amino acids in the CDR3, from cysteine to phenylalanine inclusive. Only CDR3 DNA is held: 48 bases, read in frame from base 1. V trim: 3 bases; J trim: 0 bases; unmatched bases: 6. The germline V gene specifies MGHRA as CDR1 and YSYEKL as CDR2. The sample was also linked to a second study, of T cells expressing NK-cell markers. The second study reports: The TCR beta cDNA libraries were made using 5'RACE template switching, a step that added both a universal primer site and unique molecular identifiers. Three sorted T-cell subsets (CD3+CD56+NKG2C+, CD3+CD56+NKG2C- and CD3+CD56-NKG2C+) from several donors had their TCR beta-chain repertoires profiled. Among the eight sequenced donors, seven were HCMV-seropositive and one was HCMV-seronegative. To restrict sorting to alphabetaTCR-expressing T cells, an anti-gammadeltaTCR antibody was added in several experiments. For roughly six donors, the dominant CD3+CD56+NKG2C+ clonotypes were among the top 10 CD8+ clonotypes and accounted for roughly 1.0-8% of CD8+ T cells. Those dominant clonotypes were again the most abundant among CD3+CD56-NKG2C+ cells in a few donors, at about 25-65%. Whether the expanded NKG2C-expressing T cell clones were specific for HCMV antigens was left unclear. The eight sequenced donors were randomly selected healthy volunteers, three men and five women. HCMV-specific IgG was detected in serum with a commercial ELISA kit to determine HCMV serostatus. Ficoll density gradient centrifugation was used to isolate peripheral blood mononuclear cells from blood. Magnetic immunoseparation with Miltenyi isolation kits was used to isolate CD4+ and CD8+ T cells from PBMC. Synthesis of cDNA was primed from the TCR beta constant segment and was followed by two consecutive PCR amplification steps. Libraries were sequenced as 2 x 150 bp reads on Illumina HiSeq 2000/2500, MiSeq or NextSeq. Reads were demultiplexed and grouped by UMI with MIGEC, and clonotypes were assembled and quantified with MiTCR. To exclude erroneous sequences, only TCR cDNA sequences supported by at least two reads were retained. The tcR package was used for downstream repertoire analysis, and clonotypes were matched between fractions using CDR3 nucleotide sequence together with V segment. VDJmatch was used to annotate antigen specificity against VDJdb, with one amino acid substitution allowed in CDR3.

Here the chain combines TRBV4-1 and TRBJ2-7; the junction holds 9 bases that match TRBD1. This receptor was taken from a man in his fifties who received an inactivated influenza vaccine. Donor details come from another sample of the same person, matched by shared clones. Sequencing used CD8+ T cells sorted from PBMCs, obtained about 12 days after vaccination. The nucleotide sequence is TGCGCCAGCAGCCATCCCGGGACAGGGACCTCCTACGAGCAGTACTTC. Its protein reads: CASSHPGTGTSYEQYF.